These 23 T cell receptor beta chains originate from one sample sequenced in a study of blood T cell repertoires in COVID-19. Clones were sequenced by immunoSEQ multiplex PCR, and TCRdb holds only the in-frame ones, with some missing. The sample shows about 110,000 clones, around 90% of them seen only once. Sequencing was carried out using peripheral blood. These receptors were taken from a human donor in a cohort sampled during active COVID-19.

The V and J genes are TRBV10-3 and TRBJ1-2; 7 bases fit TRBD1. The CDR3 has 15 amino acids. In germline, CDR1 is ENHRY, CDR2 SYGVKD. The V gene end was trimmed by 3 bases and the J gene end by 3 bases; junction bases not matched to a gene: 7. The CDR3 bases are TGTGCCATCAGTGACGGGGACAGCCGGGACTATGGCTACACCTTC. It yields the protein CAISDGDSRDYGYTF.

This clone was seen a handful of times. CDR3 amino acids: CASSLPSGGLGNSPLHF. DNA of the CDR3: TGTGCCAGCAGTCTACCTTCGGGAGGGCTGGGCAATTCACCCCTCCACTTT. The rearrangement links TRBV6-6 to TRBJ1-6, with D hard to call. V lost 5 bases, J lost 7 bases, and 21 bases lay in between. Germline CDR1 and CDR2: MNHNY and SVGAGI (reference sequence). The CDR3 sequence is 17 residues long.

The chain employs TRBV28 and TRBJ2-1; perhaps TRBD1 as D (6 bases). The CDR3 runs 13 residues. Germline CDR1 MDHEN, CDR2 SYDVKM. V lost 8 bases and J lost 4, with 12 bases in between. The CDR3 sequence: CASYRTAYNEQFF. The CDR3 DNA is TGTGCCAGCTATAGGACAGCTTACAATGAGCAGTTCTTC.

The genes are TRBV27 and TRBJ2-3; 13 nucleotides agree with TRBD2. J was trimmed by 5 bases and V by 5 bases; bases with no gene match: 10. This CDR3 region has 17 residues. Per the germline V gene, CDR1 is MNHEY and CDR2 is SMNVEV (reference sequence). The DNA for the CDR3 is TGTGCCAGCAGTATAGGACTAGCGGGGGCCGGACAAGATACGCAGTATTTT. Translating it yields CASSIGLAGAGQDTQYF.

This chain joins TRBV11-1 and TRBJ2-1; D is unclear. The CDR3 is 14 amino acids. V lost 2 bases and J lost 3, with 8 bases in between. CDR1 is SGHAT, CDR2 FQDESV, per germline (reference sequence). The CDR3 bases are TGTGCCAGCAGCTTAAGATACTTCTACAATGAGCAGTTCTTC. Its protein is CASSLRYFYNEQFF.

The gene calls are TRBV28 and TRBJ1-3, with 8 positions matching TRBD1. Per the germline V gene, CDR1 is MDHEN and CDR2 is SYDVKM. This CDR3 spans 14 amino acids. V dropped 6 bases and J dropped 4; count of bases not matched to a gene: 5. The CDR3 region is CASSRQGIGNTIYF. As DNA, the CDR3 is TGTGCCAGCAGCCGACAGGGGATCGGAAACACCATATATTTT.

This sequence joins TRBV7-9 and TRBJ1-2; weak D call: TRBD1 (5 bases). The CDR3 runs 11 residues. Between the trimmed V and J ends, which lost 5 bases and 8 bases, there was a span of 9 bases. Germline CDR1 and CDR2: SEHNR and FQNEAQ (reference sequence). CDR3 sequence reads: CASSQGGGYTF. DNA of the CDR3: TGTGCCAGCAGCCAGGGCGGCGGCTACACCTTC.

This chain connects TRBV29-1 to TRBJ1-1; unclear D gene. The V and J ends lost 4 bases and 2 bases respectively, with 8 bases between them. The CDR3 spans 12 residues. Germline CDR1 SQVTM, CDR2 ANQGSEA. The CDR3 protein is CSVVPFNTEAFF. The CDR3 coding sequence is TGCAGCGTTGTTCCTTTTAACACTGAAGCTTTCTTT.

The CDR3 DNA reads TGTGCCAGCAGCATAATGCAGGATAGGAATGAGCAGTTCTTC. Protein sequence: CASSIMQDRNEQFF. V is TRBV7-8 and J is TRBJ2-1; D is unresolved. CDR3 size: 14 residues. Per the germline V gene, CDR1 is SGHVS and CDR2 is FQNEAQ. Trimming took off 5 bases at V and 7 bases at J, with 15 bases between the two ends.

This clone is a singleton in its sample. The chain carries TRBV28 and TRBJ1-2; 10 bases agree with TRBD1. The CDR3 is made up of 14 amino acids. Per germline, CDR1 MDHEN and CDR2 SYDVKM. V was pared by 6 bases and J by 2 bases, with 3 bases of the junction left unmatched. The CDR3 DNA reads as TGTGCCAGCAGATGGGGACAGGGGAACTATGGCTACACCTTC. Translating gives CASRWGQGNYGYTF.

This clone was seen only once. The chain has TRBV6-5 and TRBJ1-2; 7 nucleotides line up with TRBD1. The CDR3 is 14 amino acids. The germline V gene encodes CDR1 MNHEY and CDR2 SVGAGI. After removal of 6 bases from V and 2 bases from J, the junction contained 6 bases not matched to a gene. The DNA of the CDR3 is TGTGCCAGCAGCTCGACAGGGTGGAACTATGGCTACACCTTC. Its translation: CASSSTGWNYGYTF.

In nucleotides, the CDR3 is TGTGCCAGCAGTGAAGCGGGGGGGATCCGGCCCCAGCATTTT. Translated: CASSEAGGIRPQHF. The rearrangement joins TRBV6-1 to TRBJ1-5, with D possibly matching TRBD1 (5 bases). The CDR3 spans 14 residues. Germline lookup yields CDR1 MNHNS and CDR2 SASEGT. V was trimmed by 0 bases and J by 9 bases, leaving 12 bases between them.

The chain joins TRBV28 to TRBJ2-7, with 8 positions matching TRBD1. Germline V gene data show CDR1 as MDHEN and CDR2 as SYDVKM. CDR3 length: 13 residues. Losses at the gene ends were 5 bases for V and 3 bases for J; bases not matched to a gene: 3. The CDR3 sequence: CASSTTGVYEQYF. The CDR3 coding sequence is TGTGCCAGCAGTACGACAGGGGTCTACGAGCAGTACTTC. Supplemented by reference TRBV28 and TRBJ2-7, the full variable domain reads DVKVTQSSRYLVKRTGEKVFLECVQDMDHENMFWYRQDPGLGLRLIYFSYDVKMKEKGDIPEGYSVSREKKERFSLILESASTNQTSMYLCASSTTGVYEQYFGPGTRLTVT.

DNA of the CDR3: TGTGCCAGCCGCCGGCGGGGGCAGGACAATGAGCAGTTCTTC. It is translated as CASRRRGQDNEQFF. V and J are TRBV2 and TRBJ2-1; the D gene is possibly TRBD2 (7 bases). Trimming shortened V by 8 bases and J by 5 bases, and 16 bases separated the two germline ends. Germline values: CDR1 SNHLY, CDR2 FYNNEI. This CDR3 is 14 amino acids long.

The CDR3 sequence: CASSWTGGRTEAFF. CDR3 DNA: TGTGCCAGCAGTTGGACAGGGGGGAGGACTGAAGCTTTCTTT. The chain carries TRBV27 and TRBJ1-1, with 10 bases fitting TRBD1. V shed 4 bases, J shed 5 bases, and the junction held 4 bases outside the gene matches. The germline V gene encodes CDR1 MNHEY and CDR2 SMNVEV (reference sequence). The CDR3 length is 14 residues.

The genes are TRBV28 and TRBJ2-7; D remains unclear. This CDR3 is 13 amino acids long. Germline V gives CDR1 MDHEN, CDR2 SYDVKM. Trimming took off 5 bases at V and 4 bases at J, with 12 bases between the two ends. CDR3 DNA: TGTGCCAGCAGTAAGACCCCAGGATACGAGCAGTACTTC. As protein: CASSKTPGYEQYF.

This chain links TRBV28 with TRBJ1-1; D unresolved. From germline, CDR1 is MDHEN and CDR2 SYDVKM. The CDR3 contains 13 residues. Trimming removed 3 bases from V and 1 base from J, with 6 bases in between. The CDR3: CASSLEGNTEAFF. The CDR3 coding sequence is TGTGCCAGCAGTTTGGAGGGGAACACTGAAGCTTTCTTT. Combining the CDR3 with reference TRBV28 and TRBJ1-1 gives the whole variable domain DVKVTQSSRYLVKRTGEKVFLECVQDMDHENMFWYRQDPGLGLRLIYFSYDVKMKEKGDIPEGYSVSREKKERFSLILESASTNQTSMYLCASSLEGNTEAFFGQGTRLTVV.

The table lists this clone with a count of one. The chain recombines TRBV6-2 or TRBV6-3 with TRBJ2-7; no clear D gene. The CDR3 is 13 amino acids. Looked up from germline, CDR1 is MNHEY and CDR2 is SVGEGT. V lost 6 bases and J 4 bases, leaving 13 bases between the germline ends. The CDR3 region has the DNA TGTGCCAGCAGCATCCAATCAGGATACGAGCAGTACTTC. This codes for CASSIQSGYEQYF.

The V and J genes are TRBV27 and TRBJ2-3; TRBD2 agrees at 9 bases. CDR3 length: 15 amino acids. CDR1 and CDR2 (germline): MNHEY, SMNVEV (reference sequence). V lost 5 bases to trimming and J lost 6 bases; unmatched junction nucleotides: 9. As DNA, the CDR3 is TGTGCCAGCAGTACCTTAGCGGGAGCCAGGGATACGCAGTATTTT. As protein: CASSTLAGARDTQYF.

This chain links TRBV29-1 with TRBJ2-1, with D tentatively TRBD2 (5 bases). The CDR3 runs 12 residues. Between the trimmed V and J ends, which lost 3 bases and 7 bases, there was a span of 10 bases. Germline assignment: CDR1 SQVTM and CDR2 ANQGSEA. CDR3 region: CSVDEGGNEQFF. As DNA, the CDR3 is TGCAGCGTTGACGAGGGTGGAAATGAGCAGTTCTTC.

The rearrangement joins TRBV19 to TRBJ2-7; D remains ambiguous. Germline V gene sequence: CDR1 LNHDA, CDR2 SQIVND (reference sequence). Trimming took 2 bases from V and 3 from J, leaving 8 bases between them. This CDR3 spans 13 amino acids. In nucleotides, the CDR3 is TGTGCCAGTAGTATACGGCCGGGCTACGAGCAGTACTTC. Its protein is CASSIRPGYEQYF.

The chain combines TRBV28 with TRBJ2-1; 14 bases match TRBD2. This CDR3 is 21 amino acids long. V shed 4 bases, J shed 4 bases, and the junction held 18 bases outside the gene matches. Germline values: CDR1 MDHEN, CDR2 SYDVKM. CDR3 protein: CASSSLGLAGESHEIYNEQFF. The CDR3 DNA reads TGTGCCAGCAGTTCTCTGGGACTAGCGGGGGAATCACACGAAATTTACAATGAGCAGTTCTTC.

This clone was observed a single time. This CDR3 is CASSLGRGSSPLHF. CDR3 in DNA: TGTGCCAGCAGCTTGGGAAGGGGATCTTCACCCCTCCACTTT. J is TRBJ1-6 and V is TRBV5-8; D may be TRBD1 (5 bases). This CDR3 comprises 14 residues. The germline gives CDR1 SGHTS, CDR2 YDEGEE. Trimming removed 0 bases from V and 9 bases from J, with 10 bases in between.